A single sample is the source of the 25 T cell receptor beta chains below, sequenced in a study of cytomegalovirus exposure and HLA in healthy donors. PCR was performed using 60 Vbeta and 13 Jbeta primers. Measured with immunoSEQ multiplex PCR; TCRdb has only the in-frame clones, and not every one. The specimen's table records fewer than 100,000 clones. The sequencing sample was made of PBMCs. These receptors were obtained from a man in his fifties in good health and CMV-seronegative.

The rearrangement uses TRBV5-1 and TRBJ1-2; a possible D gene is TRBD1 (5 bases). Trimming took off 4 bases at V and 6 bases at J, with 13 bases between the two ends. The CDR3 is 13 residues long. Germline values: CDR1 SGHRS, CDR2 YFSETQ. In nucleotides, the CDR3 is TGCGCCAGCAGCCTCCGCGTAGGGGATGGCTACACCTTC. Its translation is CASSLRVGDGYTF.

This rearrangement joins TRBV7-2 to TRBJ1-1; D unclear. Germline CDR1 is SGHTA and CDR2 is FQGNSA. The CDR3 runs 16 residues. The V and J ends lost 4 bases and 2 bases respectively, with 17 bases between them. CDR3 region: CASSSSGRTINTEAFF. The CDR3 nucleotides read TGTGCCAGCAGCTCAAGTGGGCGAACCATTAACACTGAAGCTTTCTTT.

The chain is built from TRBV6-5 and TRBJ1-1; possibly TRBD1 for D (5 bases). The CDR3 totals 14 residues. CDR1 is MNHEY and CDR2 is SVGAGI in the germline V gene. Trimming shortened V by 6 bases and J by 7 bases, and 18 bases separated the two germline ends. The CDR3 coding sequence is TGTGCCAGCAGCCCCTCTTTTGTTCAGGGTGAAGCTTTCTTT. Translated, it gives CASSPSFVQGEAFF.

This chain joins TRBV6-6 and TRBJ1-2, with a possible D match to TRBD1 (6 bases). V was shortened by 7 bases and J by 7 bases, with 25 bases between the two germline ends. CDR1 and CDR2 from the germline V gene are MNHNY and SVGAGI (reference sequence). This CDR3 is 16 amino acids long. Here the CDR3 reads CASTPNTGGPDSGYTF. The CDR3 nucleotides read TGTGCCAGCACCCCAAACACGGGGGGCCCCGACTCTGGCTACACCTTC.

The J gene is TRBJ2-1, the V gene TRBV9; 9 bases align to TRBD2. The V gene end was trimmed by 0 bases and the J gene end by 6 bases; junction bases not matched to a gene: 7. In germline, CDR1 is SGDLS, CDR2 YYNGEE. CDR3 length: 16 residues. The CDR3 nucleotides are TGTGCCAGCAGCGTAGGACAGACTAGCGGCCCCAATGAGCAGTTCTTC. Residues: CASSVGQTSGPNEQFF.

The chain has TRBV21-1 and TRBJ1-5. TRBV21-1 is marked as a pseudogene. This CDR3 is 16 amino acids long. The CDR3 spells CASSSPRRSLNQPQHF. The CDR3 DNA follows: TGTGCCAGCAGCAGCCCCCGTAGATCCCTAAATCAGCCCCAGCATTTT.

V is TRBV10-1 and J is TRBJ1-3; D gene ambiguous. Germline V gene data show CDR1 as WNHNN and CDR2 as SYGVQD (reference sequence). This CDR3 region has 14 residues. With 3 bases removed from V and 2 bases from J, the gap between germline ends came to 8 bases. The CDR3: CASSESRAGNTIYF. In DNA form, the CDR3 reads TGCGCCAGCAGTGAATCCCGGGCTGGAAACACCATATATTTT.

This rearrangement joins TRBV7-8 to TRBJ2-7; 7 nucleotides match TRBD2. The length of the CDR3 is 14 residues. Germline V CDR1 and CDR2: SGHVS, FQNEAQ. The ends lost 6 bases at V and 6 bases at J; junction bases unmatched: 11. CDR3 bases: TGTGCCAGCAGAAGGACGGGGGGTTCAGGCGAGCAGTACTTC. Its protein is CASRRTGGSGEQYF.

V gene TRBV11-2 combines with J gene TRBJ2-3; maybe TRBD2 (5 bases). CDR3 length: 14 amino acids. Germline V gives CDR1 SGHAT, CDR2 FQNNGV. Trimming shortened V by 1 base and J by 5 bases, and 10 bases separated the two germline ends. CDR3: CASSLGTEGDTQYF. In nucleotides, the CDR3 is TGTGCCAGCAGCTTAGGGACTGAAGGAGATACGCAGTATTTT. Looking up the rest from reference TRBV11-2 and TRBJ2-3 gives the full variable domain: EAGVAQSPRYKIIEKRQSVAFWCNPISGHATLYWYQQILGQGPKLLIQFQNNGVVDDSQLPKDRFSAERLKGVDSTLKIQPAKLEDSAVYLCASSLGTEGDTQYFGPGTRLTVL.

The chain carries TRBV7-9 and TRBJ2-5; 8 bases line up with TRBD2. CDR3 length: 15 residues. Germline CDR1 SEHNR, CDR2 FQNEAQ (reference sequence). V shed 3 bases and J 5 bases; nucleotides not matched to a gene: 8. The CDR3 nucleotides are TGTGCCAGCAGCTTGAGCGGGGGTATTGGGGAGACCCAGTACTTC. Protein: CASSLSGGIGETQYF.

The chain has TRBV23-1 and TRBJ1-5, with D maybe TRBD1 (6 bases). TRBV23-1 is an open reading frame, and its role is uncertain. The V gene lost 0 bases and the J gene lost 1 base, with 10 bases spanning the gap. The CDR3 sequence is 16 residues long. The CDR3 region is CASSQSGRGSNQPQHF. Here the CDR3 DNA reads TGCGCCAGCAGTCAATCGGGCAGGGGAAGCAATCAGCCCCAGCATTTT.

This chain uses TRBV7-9 with TRBJ1-5; no clear D gene. Germline assignment: CDR1 SEHNR and CDR2 FQNEAQ (reference sequence). Trimming shortened V by 4 bases and J by 6 bases, and 10 bases separated the two germline ends. This CDR3 comprises 13 residues. CDR3 nucleotide sequence: TGTGCCAGCAGCTGGGAGATAGGTCAGCCCCAGCATTTT. It codes for CASSWEIGQPQHF.

V gene TRBV18 combines with J gene TRBJ1-1, with TRBD1 as a possible D gene (6 bases). The CDR3 extends over 14 amino acids. Germline CDR1 and CDR2: KGHSH and LQKENI. Trimming removed 3 bases at V and 0 bases at J, with 8 bases between. Here the CDR3 reads CASSPNRVNTEAFF. DNA for the CDR3: TGTGCCAGCTCACCGAACAGGGTGAACACTGAAGCTTTCTTT.

This chain uses TRBV7-9 with TRBJ1-1; a possible D gene is TRBD1 (5 bases). Germline loops: CDR1 SEHNR, CDR2 FQNEAQ (reference sequence). V lost 0 bases, J lost 11 bases, and 16 bases lay in between. The CDR3 has 14 amino acids. The CDR3 loop is CASSLAASGTWAFF. CDR3 in DNA: TGTGCCAGCAGCTTAGCCGCGTCAGGGACTTGGGCTTTCTTT.

This rearrangement joins TRBV28 to TRBJ1-1; perhaps TRBD1 as D (5 bases). Germline V CDR1 and CDR2: MDHEN, SYDVKM. Trimming cost V 5 bases and J 0 bases, with 10 bases left between them. The CDR3 runs to 14 residues. CDR3 in DNA: TGTGCCAGCAGTGAGACAGATATGAACACTGAAGCTTTCTTT. It codes for CASSETDMNTEAFF.

The V and J genes are TRBV5-6 and TRBJ2-1; the match to TRBD2 covers 7 bases. From germline, CDR1 is SGHDT and CDR2 YYEEEE. The CDR3 totals 12 residues. Trimming removed 5 bases from V and 9 bases from J; junction bases left unmatched: 5. CDR3 DNA sequence: TGTGCCAGCAGAACCCGGGGGGTTGAGCAGTTCTTC. Translating it yields CASRTRGVEQFF. Drawing the rest from reference TRBV5-6 and TRBJ2-1, the complete variable domain is DAGVTQSPTHLIKTRGQQVTLRCSPKSGHDTVSWYQQALGQGPQFIFQYYEEEERQRGNFPDRFSGHQFPNYSSELNVNALLLGDSALYLCASRTRGVEQFFGPGTRLTVL.

The DNA for the CDR3 is TGTGCCAGCAGCTCTAGCGGGAGTAGCACAGATACGCAGTATTTT. Amino acid sequence: CASSSSGSSTDTQYF. The chain is built from TRBV7-3 and TRBJ2-3, with TRBD2 matching over 10 bases. From germline, CDR1 is SGHTA and CDR2 FQGTGA. V was clipped by 4 bases and J by 0 bases; unmatched bases: 1. The CDR3 sequence is 15 residues long.

V usage is TRBV10-3 and J usage is TRBJ2-2; TRBD2 agrees at 8 bases. The CDR3 loop spans 14 amino acids. CDR1 and CDR2 (germline): ENHRY, SYGVKD. This chain's CDR3 is CASRRGVNTGELFF. The DNA of the CDR3 is TGTGCTAGCCGGCGGGGGGTGAACACCGGGGAGCTGTTTTTT.

This chain uses TRBV18 with TRBJ2-1; D is possibly TRBD1 (5 bases). The germline V and J ends were trimmed by 5 bases and 9 bases, with 20 bases remaining between them. The CDR3 loop spans 15 amino acids. CDR1 KGHSH and CDR2 LQKENI come from the germline V gene. CDR3 loop: CASSEQDRTGGEQFF. The CDR3 region has the DNA TGTGCCAGCTCAGAACAGGACCGTACTGGCGGTGAGCAGTTCTTC.

V and J are TRBV5-1 and TRBJ2-7, with D possibly TRBD2 on 6 matching bases. Per the germline V gene, CDR1 is SGHRS and CDR2 is YFSETQ. With 3 bases removed from V and 2 bases from J, the gap between germline ends came to 12 bases. CDR3 length: 14 residues. The CDR3 bases are TGCGCCAGCAGCTCTGCGGGGAGCGCCTACGAGCAGTACTTC. Its protein product is CASSSAGSAYEQYF.

J is TRBJ1-6 and V is TRBV9; 10 bases line up with TRBD1. The CDR3 extends over 15 amino acids. V shed 0 bases, J shed 9 bases, and the junction held 3 bases outside the gene matches. From germline, CDR1 is SGDLS and CDR2 YYNGEE. The CDR3 protein is CASSVEGTGVSPLHF. The CDR3 DNA sequence: TGTGCCAGCAGCGTAGAGGGGACAGGGGTTTCACCCCTCCACTTT. Full variable domain (missing parts from reference TRBV9 and TRBJ1-6): DSGVTQTPKHLITATGQRVTLRCSPRSGDLSVYWYQQSLDQGLQFLIQYYNGEERAKGNILERFSAQQFPDLHSELNLSSLELGDSALYFCASSVEGTGVSPLHFGNGTRLTVT.

The rearrangement uses TRBV10-3 and TRBJ2-2; D perhaps matches TRBD1 (7 bases). The CDR3 has 15 amino acids. V lost 5 bases and J lost 4, with 14 bases in between. From germline, CDR1 is ENHRY and CDR2 SYGVKD. The CDR3: CAISPQGGSTGELFF. The CDR3 nucleotides are TGTGCCATCAGTCCGCAGGGGGGATCCACCGGGGAGCTGTTTTTT.

On this clone itself: The germline gene is not matched at one end of the junction; a read error may be the cause. The rearrangement joins TRBV9 to TRBJ1-3; D call uncertain. The CDR3 has 16 amino acids. Germline lookup yields CDR1 SGDLS and CDR2 YYNGEE. CDR3 region: CASSVDVGSSGNTTYF. In DNA, the CDR3 is TGTGCCAGCAGCGTAGACGTAGGGAGCTCTGGAAACACCACATATTTT.

The CDR3 DNA follows: TGTGCCAGCAGCTGGCCGACAGAGTCTGGGGCCAACGTCCTGACTTTC. Amino acid sequence: CASSWPTESGANVLTF. This rearrangement joins TRBV7-9 to TRBJ2-6; D possibly corresponds to TRBD1 (5 bases). Trimming took off 4 bases at V and 1 base at J, with 11 bases between the two ends. Germline lookup yields CDR1 SEHNR and CDR2 FQNEAQ (reference sequence). The CDR3 sequence is 16 residues long.

V gene TRBV28 combines with J gene TRBJ2-3; tentative D call: TRBD1 (5 bases). The CDR3 is 13 amino acids. Germline CDR1 MDHEN, CDR2 SYDVKM. V gave up 3 bases and J gave up 2 bases, with 6 bases separating them. As DNA, the CDR3 is TGTGCCAGCAGTTTCAGGGTCACAGATACGCAGTATTTT. Amino acids: CASSFRVTDTQYF.